This T cell receptor (beta chain) was sequenced during a study of blood T cell repertoires in COVID-19. Study-wide background: There were acute and convalescent COVID-19 samples, and they came from the United States, Italy and Spain.

The table came from immunoSEQ multiplex PCR; TCRdb's copy has only in-frame clones and leaves some out. The repertoire includes roughly 68,000 clones, about 85% of them detected once, and more than 3% sits in the top ten. CDR3 size: 15 residues. Per germline, CDR1 SGHTA and CDR2 FQGNSA. Trimming removed 5 bases from V and 2 bases from J; junction bases left unmatched: 7. The chain recombines TRBV7-2 with TRBJ1-2, with 8 bases fitting TRBD1. The sample comprised peripheral blood. The source is a woman between 45 and 65 years old with COVID-19, enrolled during active disease. CDR3 residues: CASSPWDRPNYGYTF. CDR3 DNA sequence: TGTGCCAGCAGCCCGTGGGACAGGCCAAACTATGGCTACACCTTC.